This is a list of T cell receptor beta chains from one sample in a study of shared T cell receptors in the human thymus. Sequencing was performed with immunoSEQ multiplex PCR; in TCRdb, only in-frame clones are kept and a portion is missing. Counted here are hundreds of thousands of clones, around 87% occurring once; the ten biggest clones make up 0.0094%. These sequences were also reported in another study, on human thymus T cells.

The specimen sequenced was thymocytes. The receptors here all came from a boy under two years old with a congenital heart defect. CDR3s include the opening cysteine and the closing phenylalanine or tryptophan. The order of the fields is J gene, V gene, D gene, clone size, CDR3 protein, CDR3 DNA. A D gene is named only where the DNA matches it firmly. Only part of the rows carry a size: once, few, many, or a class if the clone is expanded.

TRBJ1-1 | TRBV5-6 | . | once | CASSFSRGGLNTEAFF | TGTGCCAGCAGCTTCTCTAGGGGGGGGCTGAACACTGAAGCTTTCTTT
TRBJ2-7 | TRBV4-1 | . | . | CASSQVEQLRSYEQYF | TGCGCCAGCAGCCAAGTGGAACAGCTTAGATCCTACGAGCAGTACTTC
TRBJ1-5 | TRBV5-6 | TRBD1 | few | CASSLLTGVPPGNQPQHF | TGTGCCAGCAGCCTATTGACAGGGGTCCCTCCCGGGAATCAGCCCCAGCATTTT
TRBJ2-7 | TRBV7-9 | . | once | CASSLAGPPYEQYF | TGTGCCAGCAGCTTAGCGGGGCCGCCCTACGAGCAGTACTTC
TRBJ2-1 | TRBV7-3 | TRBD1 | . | CASSSRDRGPNEQFF | TGTGCCAGCAGCTCCCGGGACAGGGGGCCGAATGAGCAGTTCTTC
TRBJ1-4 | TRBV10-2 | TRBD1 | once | CASRDRVDEKLFF | TGCGCCAGCAGAGACAGGGTCGATGAAAAACTGTTTTTT
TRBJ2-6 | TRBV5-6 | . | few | CASSLDQGGSGANVLTF | TGTGCCAGCAGCTTGGATCAGGGGGGCTCTGGGGCCAACGTCCTGACTTTC
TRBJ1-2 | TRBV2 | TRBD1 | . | CASSEGSLTDRVGGYTF | TGTGCCAGCAGTGAAGGCTCTCTGACCGACAGGGTTGGGGGCTACACCTTC
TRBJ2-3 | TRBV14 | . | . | CASSPTRAATTDTQYF | TGTGCCAGCAGCCCGACTAGAGCAGCCACCACAGATACGCAGTATTTT
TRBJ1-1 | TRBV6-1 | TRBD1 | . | CASSLPGQGDTEAFF | TGTGCCAGCAGCTTACCGGGACAGGGGGACACTGAAGCTTTCTTT
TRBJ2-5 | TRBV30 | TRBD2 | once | CAWGRRGYETQYF | TGTGCCTGGGGTCGGCGGGGGTACGAGACCCAGTACTTC
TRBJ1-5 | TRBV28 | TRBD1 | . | CASSFTGDNQPQHF | TGTGCCAGCAGTTTCACAGGGGATAATCAGCCCCAGCATTTT
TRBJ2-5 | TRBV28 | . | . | CASSLGRGWTQETQYF | TGTGCCAGCAGTTTAGGGAGGGGGTGGACTCAAGAGACCCAGTACTTC
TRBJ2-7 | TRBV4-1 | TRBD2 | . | CASSQLAGDSYEQYF | TGCGCCAGCAGCCAACTAGCGGGGGACTCCTACGAGCAGTACTTC
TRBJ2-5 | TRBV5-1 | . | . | CASSLGPRHQETQYF | TGCGCCAGCAGCTTGGGGCCGCGGCACCAAGAGACCCAGTACTTC
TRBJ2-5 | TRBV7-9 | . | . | CASSLRRNQETQYF | TGTGCCAGCAGCTTAAGGCGGAACCAAGAGACCCAGTACTTC
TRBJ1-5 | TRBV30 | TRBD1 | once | CAWSVSGTGHSNQPQHF | TGTGCCTGGAGTGTCTCCGGGACAGGACATAGCAATCAGCCCCAGCATTTT
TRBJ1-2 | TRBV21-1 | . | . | CASSKGRNYAGGYTF | TGTGCCAGCAGCAAAGGACGGAATTACGCGGGTGGCTACACCTTC
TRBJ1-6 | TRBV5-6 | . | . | CASSWGQGSSPLHF | TGTGCCAGCAGCTGGGGGCAGGGGAGTTCACCCCTCCACTTT
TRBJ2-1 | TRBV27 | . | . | CASSLLRGPVNEQFF | TGTGCCAGCAGTTTATTACGGGGTCCGGTCAATGAGCAGTTCTTC
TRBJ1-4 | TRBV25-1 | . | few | CASSAVRGSNEKLFF | TGTGCCAGCAGTGCGGTCAGGGGTTCTAATGAAAAACTGTTTTTT
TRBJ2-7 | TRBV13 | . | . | CASSLENRPYEQYF | TGTGCCAGCAGCTTAGAGAACAGACCCTACGAGCAGTACTTC
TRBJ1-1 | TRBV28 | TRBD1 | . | CASSPRTGGAEAFF | TGTGCCAGCAGTCCCAGGACAGGGGGTGCTGAAGCTTTCTTT
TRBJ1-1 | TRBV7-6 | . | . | CASSGGGRNTEAFF | TGTGCCAGCAGCGGAGGTGGCAGAAACACTGAAGCTTTCTTT
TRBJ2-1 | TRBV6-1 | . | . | CATDSLSYNEQFF | TGTGCCACCGACAGTCTCTCCTACAATGAGCAGTTCTTC
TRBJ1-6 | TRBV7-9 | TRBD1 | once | CASSRRAQTGWSYNSPLHF | TGTGCCAGCAGCCGAAGGGCTCAGACAGGGTGGTCCTATAATTCACCCCTCCACTTT
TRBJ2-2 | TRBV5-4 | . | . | CASSLVSRVANTGELFF | TGTGCCAGCAGCTTGGTTAGCCGGGTCGCGAACACCGGGGAGCTGTTTTTT
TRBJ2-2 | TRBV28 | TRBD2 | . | CASSLRSASGITGELFF | TGTGCCAGCAGTTTAAGGTCCGCTAGCGGGATAACCGGGGAGCTGTTTTTT
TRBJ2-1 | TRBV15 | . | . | CASGTSISYNEQFF | TGTGCCAGCGGGACGTCGATTTCCTACAATGAGCAGTTCTTC
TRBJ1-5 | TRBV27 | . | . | CAGLRWHF | TGTGCCGGGCTTAGGTGGCATTTT
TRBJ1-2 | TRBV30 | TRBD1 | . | CAWRNGLGQGILRSGYTF | TGTGCCTGGAGGAACGGTTTGGGACAGGGAATTCTCCGGAGCGGCTACACCTTC
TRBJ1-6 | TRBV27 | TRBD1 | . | CASRGQAMSSYNSPLHF | TGTGCCAGCCGCGGACAGGCAATGAGCTCCTATAATTCACCCCTCCACTTT
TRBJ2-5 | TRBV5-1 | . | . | CASGSYTEMQETQYF | TGCGCCAGCGGATCATACACGGAGATGCAAGAGACCCAGTACTTC
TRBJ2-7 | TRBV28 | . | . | CASSPYPVFYEQYF | TGTGCCAGCAGTCCTTATCCAGTTTTCTACGAGCAGTACTTC
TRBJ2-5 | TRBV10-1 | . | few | CASSELGTLQETQYF | TGCGCCAGCAGTGAGTTGGGCACCCTCCAAGAGACCCAGTACTTC
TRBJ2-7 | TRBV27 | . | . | CASTSLGGQSSSYEQYF | TGTGCCAGCACCAGTTTGGGGGGACAGAGTTCCTCCTACGAGCAGTACTTC
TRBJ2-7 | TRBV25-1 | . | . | CASSERTDYEQYF | TGTGCCAGCAGTGAAAGGACAGACTACGAGCAGTACTTC
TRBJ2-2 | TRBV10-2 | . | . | CASSERVGAGELFF | TGCGCCAGCAGTGAGCGGGTTGGCGCCGGGGAGCTGTTTTTT
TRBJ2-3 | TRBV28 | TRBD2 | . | CASRSLGGTDTQYF | TGTGCCAGCAGGTCTTTGGGGGGGACAGATACGCAGTATTTT
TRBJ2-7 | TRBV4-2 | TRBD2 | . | CASSQEFGGGYEQYF | TGTGCCAGCAGCCAAGAGTTCGGGGGGGGCTACGAGCAGTACTTC
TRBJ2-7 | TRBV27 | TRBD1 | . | CASSSHGQGALFSYYEQYF | TGTGCCAGCAGTTCCCACGGACAGGGGGCATTGTTCAGTTATTACGAGCAGTACTTC
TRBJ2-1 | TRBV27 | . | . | CASSLTSSPYNEQFF | TGTGCCAGCAGCCTGACTAGTTCCCCTTACAATGAGCAGTTCTTC
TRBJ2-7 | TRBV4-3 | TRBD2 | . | CASSHLAGEFYEQYF | TGCGCCAGCAGCCACTTAGCGGGAGAGTTTTACGAGCAGTACTTC
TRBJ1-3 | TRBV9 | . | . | CASSVNDRGNTIYF | TGTGCCAGCAGCGTGAATGACAGAGGAAACACCATATATTTT
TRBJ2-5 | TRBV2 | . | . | CASRNGGETQYF | TGTGCCAGCAGGAACGGGGGAGAGACCCAGTACTTC
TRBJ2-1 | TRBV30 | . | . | CAWNRPWRAEYNEQFF | TGTGCCTGGAACCGCCCGTGGAGGGCCGAATACAATGAGCAGTTCTTC
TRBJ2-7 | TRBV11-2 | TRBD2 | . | CASSQGTSFYEQYF | TGTGCCAGCAGCCAGGGGACTAGTTTCTACGAGCAGTACTTC
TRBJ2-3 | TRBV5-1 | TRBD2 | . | CASTGGAKEDTQYF | TGCGCCAGCACCGGGGGGGCGAAGGAAGATACGCAGTATTTT
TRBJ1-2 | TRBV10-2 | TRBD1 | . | CASSQHRGPNYGYTF | TGCGCCAGCAGTCAACACAGGGGGCCGAACTATGGCTACACCTTC
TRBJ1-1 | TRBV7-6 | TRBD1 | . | CASSPRDRGTNTEAFF | TGTGCCAGCAGTCCTAGGGACAGGGGGACGAACACTGAAGCTTTCTTT
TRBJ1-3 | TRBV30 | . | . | CAGDRSSGNTIYF | TGTGCCGGTGACAGAAGCTCTGGAAACACCATATATTTT
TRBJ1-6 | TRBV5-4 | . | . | CASSWDWNSPLHF | TGTGCCAGCAGCTGGGACTGGAATTCACCCCTCCACTTT
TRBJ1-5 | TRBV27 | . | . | CASSLRRGTNQPQHF | TGTGCCAGCAGTTTAAGGCGCGGGACCAATCAGCCCCAGCATTTT
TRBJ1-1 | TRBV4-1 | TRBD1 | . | CASRQGVASMNTEAFF | TGCGCCAGCAGACAGGGGGTAGCGAGCATGAACACTGAAGCTTTCTTT
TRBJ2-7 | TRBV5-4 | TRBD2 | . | CASSPGLAGAPPYEQYF | TGTGCCAGCAGCCCAGGCTTAGCGGGAGCTCCCCCCTACGAGCAGTACTTC